This TCR beta chain stems from a study of T cell repertoires in cytomegalovirus infection. Study-level information: CMV infection and matching HLA type were both indicated by public TCR beta signatures.

Using its own MiXCR run on the reads, TCRdb lists one record per CDR3 protein. The sample holds fewer than 250,000 distinct CDR3 sequences, over 9% seen once. For this clonotype: What it recognizes is unknown.

Study findings and constraints: Based on cumulative public TCR beta family frequency, carriers of CMV plus the relevant HLA were identified. HLA-C-restricted TCR beta clonotypes specific for CMV led the ex vivo response.

Trimming pared 6 bases from V and 6 bases from J, leaving 14 bases between. Germline values: CDR1 LNHDA, CDR2 SQIVND (reference sequence). The CDR3 contains 14 residues. V gene TRBV19 combines with J gene TRBJ2-2, with D possibly being TRBD1 (6 bases). Sequenced: PBMCs. The clonotype comes from a human donor in good health (CMV status not recorded). Some clones in this sample may be carry-over from other donors' samples. The CDR3 nucleotides read TGTGCCAGTAGCACACAGGGAGTGGCCGGGGAGCTGTTTTTT. Residues: CASSTQGVAGELFF.